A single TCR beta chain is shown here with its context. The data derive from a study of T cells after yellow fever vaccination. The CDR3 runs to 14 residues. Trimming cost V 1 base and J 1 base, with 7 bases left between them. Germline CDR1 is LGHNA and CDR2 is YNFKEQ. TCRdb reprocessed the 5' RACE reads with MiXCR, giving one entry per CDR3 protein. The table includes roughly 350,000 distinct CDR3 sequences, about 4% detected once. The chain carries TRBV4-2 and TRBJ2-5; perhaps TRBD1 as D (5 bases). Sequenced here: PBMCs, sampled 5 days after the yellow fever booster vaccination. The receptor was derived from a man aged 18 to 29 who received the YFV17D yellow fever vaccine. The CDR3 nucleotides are TGTGCCAGCAGCCAAGCCAGGGTCCAAGAGACCCAGTACTTC. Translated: CASSQARVQETQYF.